Below are 8 T cell receptor beta chains sequenced from a single sample in a study of T-cell reconstitution after alpha-beta-depleted transplantation in children. Library preparation (for TCRbeta) was performed with unique molecular identifiers. Each CDR3 protein gets one entry after TCRdb re-called the PCR reads with MiXCR. The sample yields 780,000 or so distinct CDR3 sequences, roughly 15% seen once. Sequencing used PBMCs, mostly from graft donor cells, obtained 360 days after TCRalphabeta/CD19-depleted stem cell transplant. Receptors originate from a male patient aged 10 to 17 who had a stem cell transplant for acute lymphoblastic leukemia, so the T cells may come from the graft donor.

In this sample, this clonotype turned up a few times. V is TRBV20-1 and J is TRBJ2-3; the D call may be TRBD1 or TRBD2 (5 bases each). Germline CDR1 DFQATT, CDR2 SNEGSKA (reference sequence). V lost 0 bases to trimming and J lost 4 bases, with 14 bases between them. CDR3 length: 15 amino acids. The CDR3: CSARDLGEWSDTQYF. DNA of the CDR3: TGCAGTGCTAGAGATTTGGGGGAGTGGTCAGATACGCAGTATTTT.

The rearrangement uses TRBV5-5 and TRBJ2-5, with 8 nucleotides matching TRBD1. The ends lost 5 bases at V and 5 bases at J; junction bases unmatched: 11. Looked up from germline, CDR1 is SGHKS and CDR2 is YYEKEE (reference sequence). CDR3 length: 15 amino acids. The CDR3 here is CASSFDRGRGETQYF. The DNA of the CDR3 is TGTGCCAGCAGTTTTGACAGGGGAAGAGGGGAGACCCAGTACTTC.

The table lists this clonotype with a few counts. V gene TRBV7-9 combines with J gene TRBJ2-7; no firm D call. V shed 3 bases and J shed 1 base, with 13 bases lying between them. Germline CDR1 and CDR2: SEHNR and FQNEAQ (reference sequence). The CDR3 is 15 amino acids. DNA of the CDR3: TGTGCCAGCAGCTTCGGGCAGAGCATATCCTACGAGCAGTACTTC. This codes for CASSFGQSISYEQYF.

The chain joins TRBV3-1 to TRBJ1-1; 9 bases are shared with TRBD1. Germline CDR1 is LGHDT and CDR2 is YNNKEL (reference sequence). The CDR3 sequence is 18 residues long. V lost 6 bases, J lost 3 bases, and 17 bases stayed unmatched. As DNA, the CDR3 is TGTGCCAGCAGGCCTAGCATCCCGAACAGGGGGCAGTACACTGAAGCTTTCTTT. Protein: CASRPSIPNRGQYTEAFF.

V and J are TRBV7-9 and TRBJ2-3, with 7 bases aligning to TRBD2. Germline V CDR1 and CDR2: SEHNR, FQNEAQ (reference sequence). There are 17 residues in the CDR3. Losses at the gene ends were 5 bases for V and 2 bases for J; bases not matched to a gene: 13. In DNA, the CDR3 is TGTGCCAGCAGCACACACCCTAGCGGACCCCCCACAGATACGCAGTATTTT. Translated, it gives CASSTHPSGPPTDTQYF.

This clonotype occurred a few times. The chain combines TRBV15 with TRBJ2-7, with D possibly being TRBD2 (6 bases). The CDR3 has 15 amino acids. Germline lookup yields CDR1 LNHNV and CDR2 YYDKDF (reference sequence). V gave up 0 bases and J gave up 2 bases, with 11 bases separating them. Here the CDR3 reads CATSRDFSGAYEQYF. CDR3 DNA: TGTGCCACCAGCAGAGATTTTAGCGGTGCCTACGAGCAGTACTTC. The full variable domain, with the rest looked up from reference TRBV15 and TRBJ2-7, is DAMVIQNPRYQVTQFGKPVTLSCSQTLNHNVMYWYQQKSSQAPKLLFHYYDKDFNNEADTPDNFQSRRPNTSFCFLDIRSPGLGDTAMYLCATSRDFSGAYEQYFGPGTRLTVT.

J is TRBJ1-1 and V is TRBV9; D unclear. The V and J ends lost 4 bases and 1 base respectively, with 11 bases between them. Germline loops: CDR1 SGDLS, CDR2 YYNGEE. The CDR3 sequence is 14 residues long. The CDR3 sequence is CASSQQTTNTEAFF. DNA of the CDR3: TGTGCCAGCAGCCAGCAGACAACGAACACTGAAGCTTTCTTT.

This chain connects TRBV3-1 to TRBJ2-3; D may match TRBD1 or TRBD2 (5 bases each). In germline, CDR1 is LGHDT, CDR2 YNNKEL (reference sequence). The CDR3 covers 16 residues. Trimming stripped 4 bases from V and 2 bases from J, with 16 bases between. CDR3 sequence: CASSRRGGHFTDTQYF. The CDR3 DNA reads TGTGCCAGCAGCCGTCGGGGCGGTCACTTCACAGATACGCAGTATTTT.